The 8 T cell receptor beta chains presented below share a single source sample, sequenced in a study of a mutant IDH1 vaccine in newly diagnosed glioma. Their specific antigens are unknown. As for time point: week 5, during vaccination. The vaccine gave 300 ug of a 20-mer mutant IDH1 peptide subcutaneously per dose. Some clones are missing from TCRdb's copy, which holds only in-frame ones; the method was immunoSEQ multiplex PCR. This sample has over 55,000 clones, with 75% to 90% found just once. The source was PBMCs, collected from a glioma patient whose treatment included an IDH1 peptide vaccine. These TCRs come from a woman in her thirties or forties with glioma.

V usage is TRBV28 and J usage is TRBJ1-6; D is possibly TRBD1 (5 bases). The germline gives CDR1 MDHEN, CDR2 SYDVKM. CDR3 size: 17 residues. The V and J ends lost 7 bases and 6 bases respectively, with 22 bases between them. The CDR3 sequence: CASKHRGPGGGNSPLHF. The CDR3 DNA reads TGTGCCAGCAAACACCGGGGCCCAGGTGGTGGTAATTCACCCCTCCACTTT.

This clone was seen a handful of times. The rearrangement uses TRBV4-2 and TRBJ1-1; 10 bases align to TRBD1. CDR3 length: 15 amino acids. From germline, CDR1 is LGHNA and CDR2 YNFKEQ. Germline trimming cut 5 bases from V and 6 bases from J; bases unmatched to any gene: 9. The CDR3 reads CASSTQTGGNAEAFF. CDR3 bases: TGTGCCAGCAGCACCCAGACAGGGGGCAACGCTGAAGCTTTCTTT.

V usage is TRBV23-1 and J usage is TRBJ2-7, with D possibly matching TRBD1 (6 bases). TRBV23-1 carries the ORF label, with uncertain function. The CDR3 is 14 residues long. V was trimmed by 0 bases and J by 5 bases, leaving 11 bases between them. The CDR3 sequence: CASSQSGDNDEQYF. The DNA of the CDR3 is TGCGCCAGCAGTCAATCCGGGGACAACGACGAGCAGTACTTC.

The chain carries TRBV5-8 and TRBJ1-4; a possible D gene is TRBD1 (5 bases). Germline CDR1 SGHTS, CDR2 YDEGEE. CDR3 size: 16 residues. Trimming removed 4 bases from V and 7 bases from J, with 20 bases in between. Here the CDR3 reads CASSTWTRAGGEKLFF. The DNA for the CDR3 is TGTGCCAGCAGCACTTGGACCAGGGCGGGAGGTGAAAAACTGTTTTTT.

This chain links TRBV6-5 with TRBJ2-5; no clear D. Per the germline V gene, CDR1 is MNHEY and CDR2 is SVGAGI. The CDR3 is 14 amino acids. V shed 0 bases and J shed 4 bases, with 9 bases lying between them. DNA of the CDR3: TGTGCCAGCAGTTACTCGATCGGACGAGAGACCCAGTACTTC. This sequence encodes CASSYSIGRETQYF.

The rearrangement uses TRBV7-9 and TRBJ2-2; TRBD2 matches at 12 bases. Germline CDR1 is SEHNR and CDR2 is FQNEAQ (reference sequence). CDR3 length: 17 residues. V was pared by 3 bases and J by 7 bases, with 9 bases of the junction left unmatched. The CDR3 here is CASSFPSGRARGGELFF. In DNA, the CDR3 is TGTGCCAGCAGCTTCCCTAGCGGGAGGGCCAGAGGCGGGGAGCTGTTTTTT.

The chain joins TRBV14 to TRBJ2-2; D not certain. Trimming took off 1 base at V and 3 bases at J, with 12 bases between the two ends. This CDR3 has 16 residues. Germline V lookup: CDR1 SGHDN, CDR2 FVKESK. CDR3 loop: CASSQAKGSYTGELFF. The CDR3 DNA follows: TGTGCCAGCAGCCAAGCTAAGGGTTCCTACACCGGGGAGCTGTTTTTT.

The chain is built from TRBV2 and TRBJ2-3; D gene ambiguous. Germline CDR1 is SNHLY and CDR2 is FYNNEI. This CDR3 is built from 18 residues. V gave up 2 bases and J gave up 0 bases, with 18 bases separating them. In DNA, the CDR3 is TGTGCCAGCAGTGAAAAGTTGGCCAGCGAACGGAGCACAGATACGCAGTATTTT. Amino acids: CASSEKLASERSTDTQYF.